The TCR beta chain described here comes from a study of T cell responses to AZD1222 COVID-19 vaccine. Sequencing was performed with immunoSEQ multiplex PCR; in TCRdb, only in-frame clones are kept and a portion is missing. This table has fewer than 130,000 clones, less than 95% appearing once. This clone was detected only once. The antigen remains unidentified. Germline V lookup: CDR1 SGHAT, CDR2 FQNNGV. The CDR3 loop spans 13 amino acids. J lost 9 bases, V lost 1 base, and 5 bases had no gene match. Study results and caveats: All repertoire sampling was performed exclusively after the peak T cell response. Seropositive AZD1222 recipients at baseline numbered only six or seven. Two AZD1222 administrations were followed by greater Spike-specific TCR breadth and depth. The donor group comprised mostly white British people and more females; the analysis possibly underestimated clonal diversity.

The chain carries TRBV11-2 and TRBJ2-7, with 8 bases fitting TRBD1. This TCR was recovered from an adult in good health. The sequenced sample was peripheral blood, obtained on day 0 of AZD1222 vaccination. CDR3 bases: TGTGCCAGCAGCTTAGTTTCCGGGACAGGGCAGTACTTC. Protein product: CASSLVSGTGQYF. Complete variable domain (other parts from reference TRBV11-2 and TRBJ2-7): EAGVAQSPRYKIIEKRQSVAFWCNPISGHATLYWYQQILGQGPKLLIQFQNNGVVDDSQLPKDRFSAERLKGVDSTLKIQPAKLEDSAVYLCASSLVSGTGQYFGPGTRLTVT.